The rows below give T cell receptor beta chains drawn from one sample of a study of cytomegalovirus exposure and HLA in healthy donors. Assay: immunoSEQ multiplex PCR; the TCRdb copy retains only in-frame clones and omits some. The sample lists about 130,000 clones, roughly 74% occurring once. The sequenced sample consisted of PBMCs. Every receptor here comes from a woman aged 45-59 years in good health and CMV-seropositive. Both conserved end residues are part of each CDR3. The D gene is left open where the match is weak. Clone size is given for some rows only: seen once, a few or many times, or a class if the clone is expanded.

clone_size	v_call	d_call	j_call	cdr3_nt	cdr3_aa
NA	TRBV5-1	NA	TRBJ1-1	TGCGCCAGCAGCCCTGCGGCCGAGCGACAGGAAGCTTTCTTT	CASSPAAERQEAFF
once	TRBV6-6	TRBD1	TRBJ2-7	TGTGCCAGCAGTTACGGGGACAGCACTCACGAGCAGTACTTC	CASSYGDSTHEQYF
NA	TRBV5-1	NA	TRBJ2-1	TGCGCCAGCGCTGGGCCTGGGGGGGAGCAGTTCTTC	CASAGPGGEQFF
once	TRBV6-5	NA	TRBJ1-1	TGTGCCAGCAGACGTCTGGACAGTAACACTGAAGCTTTCTTT	CASRRLDSNTEAFF
NA	TRBV7-2	TRBD2	TRBJ2-1	TGTGCCAGCATTCAATCTAGCGGGGGGGCGTATGAGCAGTTCTTC	CASIQSSGGAYEQFF
NA	TRBV2	TRBD1	TRBJ2-4	TGTGGTACCGGGACAGGGGTTTTAGCCAAAAACATTCAGTACTTC	CGTGTGVLAKNIQYF
NA	TRBV6-5	TRBD1	TRBJ2-3	TGTGCCAGTCAATTACAGGGGGCCTTAACAGATACGCAGTATTTT	CASQLQGALTDTQYF
NA	TRBV19	TRBD1	TRBJ2-7	TGTGCCAGTAGGGGGACAGTCTCGTACGAGCAGTACTTC	CASRGTVSYEQYF
NA	TRBV5-6	NA	TRBJ1-2	TGTGCCAGCAGCCGACCCGGGACGGCAGGGGTAGGCTACACCTTC	CASSRPGTAGVGYTF
few	TRBV6-5	NA	TRBJ2-2	TGTGCCAGCAGCCAGACAGAAACCGGGGAGCTGTTTTTT	CASSQTETGELFF
few	TRBV6-5	NA	TRBJ2-3	TGTGCCAGCAGACCTCAGGGTGGCACAGATACGCAGTATTTT	CASRPQGGTDTQYF
NA	TRBV9	NA	TRBJ1-3	TGTGCCAGCAGCGTAGCTGCACAGGGAAACACCATATATTTT	CASSVAAQGNTIYF
NA	TRBV12-5	NA	TRBJ1-5	TGTGCTAGTGGTTTTCAGGGATCAAGAAGCAATCAGCCCCAGCATTTT	CASGFQGSRSNQPQHF
NA	TRBV9	NA	TRBJ2-7	TGTGCCAGCAGCGTAGCGGGGACATCCTACGAGCAGTACTTC	CASSVAGTSYEQYF
NA	TRBV10-3	NA	TRBJ2-1	TGTGCCATCAGTAAAGTGAGCTCCTACAATGAGCAGTTCTTC	CAISKVSSYNEQFF
NA	TRBV29-1	NA	TRBJ1-5	TGCAGCGTTGCCAGTGCTAGCAATCAGCCCCAGCATTTT	CSVASASNQPQHF